Below are 5 T cell receptor beta chains sequenced from a single sample in a study of T cell responses to AZD1222 COVID-19 vaccine. TCRdb's copy holds only in-frame clones and misses some; the assay was immunoSEQ multiplex PCR. The table lists 90,000 to 130,000 clones, 88% of them singletons. The material was peripheral blood, obtained on day 0 of AZD1222 vaccination. These receptors all stem from an adult in good health.

The J gene is TRBJ2-1, the V gene TRBV28, with unresolved D. The CDR3 is 13 residues long. The V end was cut by 7 bases, the J end by 9 bases, with 16 bases between. Germline V gives CDR1 MDHEN, CDR2 SYDVKM. CDR3 region: CASTLARTGEQFF. The CDR3, as DNA: TGTGCCAGCACACTGGCCCGGACGGGTGAGCAGTTCTTC.

This sequence joins TRBV5-1 and TRBJ2-7, with 10 positions matching TRBD1. CDR1 and CDR2 from the germline V gene are SGHRS and YFSETQ. This CDR3 has 13 amino acids. V was clipped by 4 bases and J by 6 bases; unmatched bases: 4. The CDR3 spells CASSRTGGFEQYF. The CDR3 coding sequence is TGCGCCAGCAGCAGGACAGGGGGTTTCGAGCAGTACTTC.

The chain uses TRBV6-4 and TRBJ2-3; a possible D gene is TRBD2 (6 bases). Germline lookup yields CDR1 MRHNA and CDR2 SNTAGT. V lost 0 bases and J 1 base, leaving 11 bases between the germline ends. The CDR3 consists of 16 residues. CDR3 DNA sequence: TGTGCCAGCAGTGACTCGGGCGGCGGGGGCACAGATACGCAGTATTTT. This sequence encodes CASSDSGGGGTDTQYF.

The chain couples TRBV4-1 to TRBJ2-7, with D possibly TRBD1 on 7 matching bases. The germline gives CDR1 MGHRA, CDR2 YSYEKL. The CDR3 is 11 residues long. Trimming removed 3 bases from V and 11 bases from J, with 11 bases in between. CDR3 in DNA: TGCGCCAGCAGCCAGTCAGGGGGGAAGTACTTC. Amino acids: CASSQSGGKYF.

The chain employs TRBV5-1 and TRBJ2-5, with 12 nucleotides matching TRBD2. Trimming cost V 4 bases and J 5 bases; bases outside gene matches: 6. The CDR3 length is 15 residues. Germline-derived CDR1 and CDR2 are SGHRS and YFSETQ. The CDR3 DNA sequence: TGCGCCAGCAGCCATGGACTAGCGGGAAAGGAGACCCAGTACTTC. Amino acid sequence: CASSHGLAGKETQYF.